This T cell receptor beta chain was sequenced in a study of CD8 T cells in ankylosing spondylitis. General study findings and limits: The study identified a TCR beta motif of eight highly homologous variants that appeared characteristic of ankylosing spondylitis blood. The clones that were linked to disease were reported to be significantly enriched in matched synovial fluid samples from ankylosing spondylitis patients.

The germline gives CDR1 SGHAT, CDR2 FQNNGV. Trimming took off 6 bases at V and 5 bases at J, with 13 bases between the two ends. The CDR3 is 13 amino acids. At least ten counts were recorded for this clonotype. As yet, its antigen is unknown. Quantitative 5'-RACE was performed with molecular barcodes, and it yielded the TCR beta libraries. TCRdb re-called the 5' RACE reads through MiXCR, storing one row per CDR3 protein. The sample carries 750,000 to 850,000 distinct CDR3 sequences, about 10% recorded once. The rearrangement uses TRBV11-2 and TRBJ1-1, with D possibly TRBD1 on 6 matching bases. Sequenced: blood, either unsorted or a sorted T cell fraction (not recorded which). The source of this sequence is a male donor with ankylosing spondylitis. This chain's CDR3 is CASRNRVLTEAFF. The CDR3 DNA reads as TGTGCCAGCAGGAACAGGGTTTTAACTGAAGCTTTCTTT.